This entry features one T cell receptor beta chain sequence. V was shortened by 0 bases and J by 1 base, with 17 bases between the two germline ends. CDR3 length equals 18 residues. Germline CDR1 LNHDA, CDR2 SQIVND (reference sequence). The data belong to a study of Ad26.COV2.S vaccination and SARS-CoV-2 variants. Produced via immunoSEQ multiplex PCR; TCRdb's table is partial and in-frame only. The sample shows about 180,000 clones, around 85% of them seen only once. This receptor was taken from a human donor who had recovered from COVID-19. Material: peripheral blood, obtained after recovery from COVID-19. The chain combines TRBV19 with TRBJ2-3, with D unresolved. The DNA of the CDR3 is TGTGCCAGTAGTATAGATCTGATCCCAATAGAGGGCACAGATACGCAGTATTTT. As protein: CASSIDLIPIEGTDTQYF.